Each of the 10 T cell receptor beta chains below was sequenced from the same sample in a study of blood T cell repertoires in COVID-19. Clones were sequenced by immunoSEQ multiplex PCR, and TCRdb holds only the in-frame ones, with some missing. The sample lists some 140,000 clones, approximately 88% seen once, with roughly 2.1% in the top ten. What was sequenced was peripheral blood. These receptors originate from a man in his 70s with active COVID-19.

The CDR3 loop is CATSDDRQGAWNEQFF. CDR3 nucleotides: TGTGCCACCAGTGACGATAGACAGGGGGCATGGAATGAGCAGTTCTTC. V and J are TRBV24-1 and TRBJ2-1; 10 bases match TRBD1. Germline values: CDR1 KGHDR, CDR2 SFDVKD. CDR3 size: 16 residues. V lost 4 bases and J lost 7; bases outside the gene matches: 9.

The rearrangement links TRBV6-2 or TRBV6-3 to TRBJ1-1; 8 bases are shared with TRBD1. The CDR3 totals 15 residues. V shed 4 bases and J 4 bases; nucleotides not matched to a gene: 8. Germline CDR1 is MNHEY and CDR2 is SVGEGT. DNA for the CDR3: TGTGCCAGCAGTTCGGGACAGGTGGAGGTCACTGAAGCTTTCTTT. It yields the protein CASSSGQVEVTEAFF.

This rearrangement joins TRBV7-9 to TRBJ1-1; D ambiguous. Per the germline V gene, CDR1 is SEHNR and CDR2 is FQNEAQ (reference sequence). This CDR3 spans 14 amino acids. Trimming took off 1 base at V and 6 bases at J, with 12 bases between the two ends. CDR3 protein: CASSLGAGGPEAFF. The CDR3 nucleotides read TGTGCCAGCAGCTTAGGGGCAGGTGGTCCTGAAGCTTTCTTT.

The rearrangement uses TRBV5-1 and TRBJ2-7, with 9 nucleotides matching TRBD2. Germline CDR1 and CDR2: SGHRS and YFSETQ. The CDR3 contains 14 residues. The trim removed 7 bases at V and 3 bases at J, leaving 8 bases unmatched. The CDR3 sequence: CASAWTSDYYEQYF. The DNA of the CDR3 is TGCGCCAGCGCCTGGACTAGCGATTACTACGAGCAGTACTTC.

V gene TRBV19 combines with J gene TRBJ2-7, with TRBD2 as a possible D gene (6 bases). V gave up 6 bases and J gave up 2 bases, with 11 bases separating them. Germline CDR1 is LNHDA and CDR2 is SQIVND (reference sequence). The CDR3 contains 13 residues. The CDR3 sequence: CASRGLQTYEQYF. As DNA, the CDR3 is TGTGCCAGTAGGGGACTCCAGACCTACGAGCAGTACTTC.

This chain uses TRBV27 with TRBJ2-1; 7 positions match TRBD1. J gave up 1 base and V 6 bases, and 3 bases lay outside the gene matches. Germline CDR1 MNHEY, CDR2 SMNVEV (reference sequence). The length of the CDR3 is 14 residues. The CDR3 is CASSRGQSYNEQFF. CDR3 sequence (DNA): TGTGCCAGCAGCCGGGGACAGTCCTACAATGAGCAGTTCTTC.

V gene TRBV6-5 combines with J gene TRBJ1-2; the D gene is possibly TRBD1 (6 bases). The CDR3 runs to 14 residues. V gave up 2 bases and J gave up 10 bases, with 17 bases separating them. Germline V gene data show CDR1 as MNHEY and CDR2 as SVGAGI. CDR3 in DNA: TGTGCCAGCAGTTACCGATGGGACACCGGAGTCTACACCTTC. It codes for CASSYRWDTGVYTF.

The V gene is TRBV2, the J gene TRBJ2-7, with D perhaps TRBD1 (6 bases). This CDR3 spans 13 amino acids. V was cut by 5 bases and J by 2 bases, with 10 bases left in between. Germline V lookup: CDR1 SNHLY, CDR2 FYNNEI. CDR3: CASSLQGTYEQYF. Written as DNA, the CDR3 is TGTGCCAGCAGTCTGCAGGGGACCTACGAGCAGTACTTC. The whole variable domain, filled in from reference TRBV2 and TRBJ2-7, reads EPEVTQTPSHQVTQMGQEVILRCVPISNHLYFYWYRQILGQKVEFLVSFYNNEISEKSEIFDDQFSVERPDGSNFTLKIRSTKLEDSAMYFCASSLQGTYEQYFGPGTRLTVT.

CDR3 sequence: CASSFGETYEQYF. CDR3 in DNA: TGTGCCAGCAGCTTTGGTGAGACCTACGAGCAGTACTTC. This chain connects TRBV5-4 to TRBJ2-7; D unclear. CDR3 length: 13 residues. The germline V and J ends were trimmed by 2 bases and 2 bases, with 8 bases remaining between them. Per the germline V gene, CDR1 is SGHNT and CDR2 is YYREEE (reference sequence).

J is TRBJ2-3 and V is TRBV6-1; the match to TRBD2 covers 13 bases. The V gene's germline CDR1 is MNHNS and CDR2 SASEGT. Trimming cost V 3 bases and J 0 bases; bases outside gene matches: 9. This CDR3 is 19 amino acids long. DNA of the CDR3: TGTGCCAGCAGTGACCTCGGACTAGCGGGAGTGACTAGCACAGATACGCAGTATTTT. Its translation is CASSDLGLAGVTSTDTQYF.